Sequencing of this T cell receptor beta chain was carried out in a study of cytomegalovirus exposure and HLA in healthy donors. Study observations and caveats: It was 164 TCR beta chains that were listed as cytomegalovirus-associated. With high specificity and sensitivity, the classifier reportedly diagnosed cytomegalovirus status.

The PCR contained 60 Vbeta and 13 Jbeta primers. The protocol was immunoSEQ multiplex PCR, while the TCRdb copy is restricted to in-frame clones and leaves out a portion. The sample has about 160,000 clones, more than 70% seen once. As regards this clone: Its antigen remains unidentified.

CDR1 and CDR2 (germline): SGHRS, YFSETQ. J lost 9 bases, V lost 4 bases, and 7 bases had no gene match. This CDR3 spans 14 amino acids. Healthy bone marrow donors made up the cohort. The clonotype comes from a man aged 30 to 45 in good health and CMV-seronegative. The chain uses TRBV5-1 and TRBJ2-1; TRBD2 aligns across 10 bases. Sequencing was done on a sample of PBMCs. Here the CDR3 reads CASSGAGGPSEQFF. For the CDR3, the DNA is TGCGCCAGCAGCGGAGCGGGAGGGCCGAGTGAGCAGTTCTTC. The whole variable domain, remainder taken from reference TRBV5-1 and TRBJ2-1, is KAGVTQTPRYLIKTRGQQVTLSCSPISGHRSVSWYQQTPGQGLQFLFEYFSETQRNKGNFPGRFSGRQFSNSRSEMNVSTLELGDSALYLCASSGAGGPSEQFFGPGTRLTVL.